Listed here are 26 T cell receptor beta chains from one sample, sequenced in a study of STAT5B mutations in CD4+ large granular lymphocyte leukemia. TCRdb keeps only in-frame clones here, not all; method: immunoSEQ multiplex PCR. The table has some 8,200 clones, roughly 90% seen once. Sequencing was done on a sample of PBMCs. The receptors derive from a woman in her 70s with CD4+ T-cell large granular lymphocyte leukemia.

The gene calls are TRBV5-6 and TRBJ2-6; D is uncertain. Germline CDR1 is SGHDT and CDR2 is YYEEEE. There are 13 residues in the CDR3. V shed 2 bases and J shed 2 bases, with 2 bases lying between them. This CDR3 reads CASSFTGANVLTF. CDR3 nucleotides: TGTGCCAGCAGCTTTACTGGGGCCAACGTCCTGACTTTC.

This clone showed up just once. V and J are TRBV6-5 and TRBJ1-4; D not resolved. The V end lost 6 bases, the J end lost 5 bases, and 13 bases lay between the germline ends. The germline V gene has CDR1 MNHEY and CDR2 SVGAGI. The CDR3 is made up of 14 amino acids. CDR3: CASRARGPNEKLFF. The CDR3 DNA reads TGTGCCAGCAGGGCACGGGGTCCCAATGAAAAACTGTTTTTT.

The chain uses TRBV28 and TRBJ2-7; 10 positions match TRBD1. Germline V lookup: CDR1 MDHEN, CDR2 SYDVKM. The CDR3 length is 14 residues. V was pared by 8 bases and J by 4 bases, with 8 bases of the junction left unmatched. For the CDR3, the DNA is TGTGCCAGCGTAAGGGACAGGGGAACGTACGAGCAGTACTTC. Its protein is CASVRDRGTYEQYF. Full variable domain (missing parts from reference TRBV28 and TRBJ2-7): DVKVTQSSRYLVKRTGEKVFLECVQDMDHENMFWYRQDPGLGLRLIYFSYDVKMKEKGDIPEGYSVSREKKERFSLILESASTNQTSMYLCASVRDRGTYEQYFGPGTRLTVT.

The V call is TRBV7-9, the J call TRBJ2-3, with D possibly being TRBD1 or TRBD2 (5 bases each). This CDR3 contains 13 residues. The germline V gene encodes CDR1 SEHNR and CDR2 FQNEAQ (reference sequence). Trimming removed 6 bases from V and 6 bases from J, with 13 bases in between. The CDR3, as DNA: TGTGCCAGCAGTTCACGTGAGGGGGATACGCAGTATTTT. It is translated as CASSSREGDTQYF.

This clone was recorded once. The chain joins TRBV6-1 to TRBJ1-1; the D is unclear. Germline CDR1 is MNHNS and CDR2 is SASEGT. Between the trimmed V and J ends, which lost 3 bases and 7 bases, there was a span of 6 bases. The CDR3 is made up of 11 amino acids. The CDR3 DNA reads TGTGCCAGCAGTGAGGTCATTGAAGCTTTCTTT. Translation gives CASSEVIEAFF.

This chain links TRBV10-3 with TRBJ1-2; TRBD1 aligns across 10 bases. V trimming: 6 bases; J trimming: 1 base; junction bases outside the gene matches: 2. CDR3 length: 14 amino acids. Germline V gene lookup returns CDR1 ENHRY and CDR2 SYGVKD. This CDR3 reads CAIRGTGDNYGYTF. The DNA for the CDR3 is TGTGCCATCAGGGGGACAGGGGATAACTATGGCTACACCTTC.

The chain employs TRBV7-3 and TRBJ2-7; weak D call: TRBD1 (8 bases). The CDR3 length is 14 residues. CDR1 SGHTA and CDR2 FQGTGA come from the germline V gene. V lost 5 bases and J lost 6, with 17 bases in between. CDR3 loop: CASSPQGGFGEQYF. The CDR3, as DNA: TGTGCCAGCAGCCCACAGGGGGGGTTTGGCGAGCAGTACTTC.

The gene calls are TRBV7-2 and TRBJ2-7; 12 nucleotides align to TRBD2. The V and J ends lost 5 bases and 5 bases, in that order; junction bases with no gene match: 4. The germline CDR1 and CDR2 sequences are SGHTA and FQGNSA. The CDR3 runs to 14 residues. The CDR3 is CASSPGLAGHEQYF. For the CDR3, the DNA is TGTGCCAGCAGCCCAGGACTAGCGGGACACGAGCAGTACTTC.

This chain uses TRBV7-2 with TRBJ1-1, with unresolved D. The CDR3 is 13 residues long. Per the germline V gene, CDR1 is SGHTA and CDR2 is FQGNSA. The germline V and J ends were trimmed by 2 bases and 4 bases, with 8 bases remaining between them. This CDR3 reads CASSLRGSTEAFF. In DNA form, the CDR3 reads TGTGCCAGCAGCTTAAGAGGGAGCACTGAAGCTTTCTTT.

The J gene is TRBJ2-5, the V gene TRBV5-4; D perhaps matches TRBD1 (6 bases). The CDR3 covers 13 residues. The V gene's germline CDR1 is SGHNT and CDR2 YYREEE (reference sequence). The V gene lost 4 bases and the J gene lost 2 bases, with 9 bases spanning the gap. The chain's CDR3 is CASSRGQQETQYF. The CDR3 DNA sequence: TGTGCCAGCAGCCGGGGACAACAAGAGACCCAGTACTTC. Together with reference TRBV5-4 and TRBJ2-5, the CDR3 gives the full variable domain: ETGVTQSPTHLIKTRGQQVTLRCSSQSGHNTVSWYQQALGQGPQFIFQYYREEENGRGNFPPRFSGLQFPNYSSELNVNALELDDSALYLCASSRGQQETQYFGPGTRLLVL.

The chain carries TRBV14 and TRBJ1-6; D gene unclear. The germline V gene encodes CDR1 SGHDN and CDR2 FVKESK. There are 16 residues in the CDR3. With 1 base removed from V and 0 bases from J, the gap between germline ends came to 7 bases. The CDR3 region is CASSQATSSYNSPLHF. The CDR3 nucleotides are TGTGCCAGCAGCCAAGCGACGAGCTCCTATAATTCACCCCTCCACTTT.

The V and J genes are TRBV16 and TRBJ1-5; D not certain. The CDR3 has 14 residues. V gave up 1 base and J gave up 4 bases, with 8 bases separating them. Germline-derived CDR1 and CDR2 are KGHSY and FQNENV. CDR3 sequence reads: CASSQWVANQPQHF. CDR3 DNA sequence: TGTGCCAGCAGCCAATGGGTAGCAAATCAGCCCCAGCATTTT.

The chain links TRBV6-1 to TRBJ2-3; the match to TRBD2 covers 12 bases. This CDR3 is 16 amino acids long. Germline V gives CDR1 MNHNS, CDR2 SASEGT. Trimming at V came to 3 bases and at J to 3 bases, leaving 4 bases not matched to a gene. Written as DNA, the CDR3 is TGTGCCAGCAGTGAGACTAGCGGGGGAGGGACAGATACGCAGTATTTT. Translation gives CASSETSGGGTDTQYF.

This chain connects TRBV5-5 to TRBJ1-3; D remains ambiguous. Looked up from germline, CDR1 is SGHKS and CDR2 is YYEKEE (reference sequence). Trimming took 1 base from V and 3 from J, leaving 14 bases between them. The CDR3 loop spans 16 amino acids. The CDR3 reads CASSLTDPKGGNTIYF. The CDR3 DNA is TGTGCCAGCAGCTTGACGGACCCGAAGGGTGGAAACACCATATATTTT.

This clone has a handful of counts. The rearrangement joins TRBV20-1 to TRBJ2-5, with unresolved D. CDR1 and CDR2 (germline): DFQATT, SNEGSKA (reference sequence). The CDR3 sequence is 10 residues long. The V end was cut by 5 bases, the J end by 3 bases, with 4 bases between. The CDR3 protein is CSAGKETQYF. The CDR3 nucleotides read TGCAGTGCTGGCAAAGAGACCCAGTACTTC.

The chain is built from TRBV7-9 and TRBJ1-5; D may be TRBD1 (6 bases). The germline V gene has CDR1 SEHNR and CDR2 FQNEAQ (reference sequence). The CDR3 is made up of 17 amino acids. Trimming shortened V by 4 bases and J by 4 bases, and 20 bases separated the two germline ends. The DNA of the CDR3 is TGTGCCAGCAGCTACGGGACACAAACCCTAGGGAATCAGCCCCAGCATTTT. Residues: CASSYGTQTLGNQPQHF.

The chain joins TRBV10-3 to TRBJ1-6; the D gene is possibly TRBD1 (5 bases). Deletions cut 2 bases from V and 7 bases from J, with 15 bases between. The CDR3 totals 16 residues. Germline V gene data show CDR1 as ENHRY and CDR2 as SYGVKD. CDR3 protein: CAISEGMGVGNSPLHF. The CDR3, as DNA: TGTGCCATCAGTGAGGGTATGGGGGTAGGGAATTCACCCCTCCACTTT.

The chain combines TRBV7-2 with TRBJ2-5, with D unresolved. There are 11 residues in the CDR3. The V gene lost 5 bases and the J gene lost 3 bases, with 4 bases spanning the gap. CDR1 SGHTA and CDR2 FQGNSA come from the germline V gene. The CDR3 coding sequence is TGTGCCAGCAGCCCCAAAGAGACCCAGTACTTC. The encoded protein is CASSPKETQYF.

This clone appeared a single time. The CDR3 protein is CASSSGPGEQYF. As DNA, the CDR3 is TGTGCCAGCAGCTCAGGGCCGGGCGAGCAGTACTTC. The chain links TRBV7-2 to TRBJ2-7, with D tentatively TRBD1 (5 bases). The length of the CDR3 is 12 residues. The V end was cut by 4 bases, the J end by 6 bases, with 10 bases between. Germline V gives CDR1 SGHTA, CDR2 FQGNSA. Full variable domain (remainder filled in from reference TRBV7-2 and TRBJ2-7): GAGVSQSPSNKVTEKGKDVELRCDPISGHTALYWYRQSLGQGLEFLIYFQGNSAPDKSGLPSDRFSAERTGGSVSTLTIQRTQQEDSAVYLCASSSGPGEQYFGPGTRLTVT.

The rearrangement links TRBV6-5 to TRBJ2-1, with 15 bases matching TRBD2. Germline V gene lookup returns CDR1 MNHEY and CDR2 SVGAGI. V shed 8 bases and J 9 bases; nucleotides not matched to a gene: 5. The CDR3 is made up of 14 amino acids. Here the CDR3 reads CASGTSGGRGEQFF. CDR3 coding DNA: TGTGCCAGCGGGACTAGCGGGGGGCGGGGTGAGCAGTTCTTC.

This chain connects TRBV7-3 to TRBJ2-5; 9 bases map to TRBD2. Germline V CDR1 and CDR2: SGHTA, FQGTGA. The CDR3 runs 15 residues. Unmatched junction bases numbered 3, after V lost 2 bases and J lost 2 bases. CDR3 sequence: CASSLAGGQQETQYF. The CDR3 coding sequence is TGTGCCAGCAGCTTAGCGGGGGGGCAACAAGAGACCCAGTACTTC.

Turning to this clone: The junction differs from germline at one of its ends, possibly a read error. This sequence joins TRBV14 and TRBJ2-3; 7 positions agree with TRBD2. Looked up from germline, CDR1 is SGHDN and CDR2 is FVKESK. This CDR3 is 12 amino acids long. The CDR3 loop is CASSQEGLVLNF. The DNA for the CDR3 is TGTGCCAGCAGCCAAGAAGGACTAGTCCTCAATTTT.

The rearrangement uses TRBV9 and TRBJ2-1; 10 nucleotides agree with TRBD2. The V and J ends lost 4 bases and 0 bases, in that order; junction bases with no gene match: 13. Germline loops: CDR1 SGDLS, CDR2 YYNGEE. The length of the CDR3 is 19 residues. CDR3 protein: CASSPGGLAGVPSYNEQFF. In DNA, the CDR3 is TGTGCCAGCAGCCCGGGGGGGCTAGCGGGGGTTCCCTCCTACAATGAGCAGTTCTTC.

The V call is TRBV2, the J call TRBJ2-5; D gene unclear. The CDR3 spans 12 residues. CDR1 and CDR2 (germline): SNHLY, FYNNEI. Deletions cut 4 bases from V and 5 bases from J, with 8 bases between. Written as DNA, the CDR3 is TGTGCCAGCAGTGGATTGGAGGAGACCCAGTACTTC. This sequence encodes CASSGLEETQYF.

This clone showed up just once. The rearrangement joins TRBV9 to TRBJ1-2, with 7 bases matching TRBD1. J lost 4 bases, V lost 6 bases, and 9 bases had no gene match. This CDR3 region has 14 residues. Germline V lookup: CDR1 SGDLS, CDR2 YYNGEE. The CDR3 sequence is CASTEGDSTYGYTF. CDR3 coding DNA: TGTGCCAGCACCGAAGGGGACAGTACCTATGGCTACACCTTC.

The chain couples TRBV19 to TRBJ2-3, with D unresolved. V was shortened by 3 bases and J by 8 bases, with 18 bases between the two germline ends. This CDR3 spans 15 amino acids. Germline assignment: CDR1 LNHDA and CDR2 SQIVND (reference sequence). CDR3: CASSIGDTQTSTQYF. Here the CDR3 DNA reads TGTGCCAGTAGTATTGGAGACACCCAAACCTCTACGCAGTATTTT. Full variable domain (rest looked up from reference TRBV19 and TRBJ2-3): DGGITQSPKYLFRKEGQNVTLSCEQNLNHDAMYWYRQDPGQGLRLIYYSQIVNDFQKGDIAEGYSVSREKKESFPLTVTSAQKNPTAFYLCASSIGDTQTSTQYFGPGTRLTVL.